Presented here are 10 T cell receptor beta chains from one specimen sequenced in a study of vaccination and CD4 T cells after COVID-19. Time point denoted: late sampling 161 to 241 days after vaccination in a few convalescent patients. Regarding treatment: approximately nine-day PBMC culture with coronavirus spike peptide pools or control peptides (ViraFEST assay). Sequenced with the Oncomine TCR Beta short-read assay was DNA taken from cultured CD4+ T cells. Each CDR3 protein is one row after TCRdb ran MiXCR on the PCR reads. The data show some 17,000 distinct CDR3 sequences, approximately 49% seen once. No antigens are known for them. The sample consisted of CD4+ T cells from blood, cultured in vitro, taken about 7 months after SARS-CoV-2 vaccination. Source of these receptors: a human donor who had recovered from COVID-19.

By sample share, this clonotype is medium-sized. The gene calls are TRBV20-1 and TRBJ1-5; TRBD1 aligns across 10 bases. CDR3 length: 16 amino acids. CDR1 and CDR2 (germline): DFQATT, SNEGSKA (reference sequence). Unmatched junction bases numbered 9, after V lost 1 base and J lost 6 bases. The CDR3 DNA is TGCAGTGCTAGAGTGGCCGGACAGGGGGTTTTTCAGCCCCAGCATTTT. Amino acids: CSARVAGQGVFQPQHF.

V gene TRBV19 combines with J gene TRBJ2-5, with TRBD1 matching over 7 bases. The V gene end was trimmed by 7 bases and the J gene end by 4 bases; junction bases not matched to a gene: 6. Germline CDR1 and CDR2: LNHDA and SQIVND (reference sequence). CDR3 length: 13 amino acids. CDR3: CASKEGAGETQYF. The CDR3 coding sequence is TGTGCCAGTAAAGAGGGGGCTGGAGAGACCCAGTACTTC. Variable domain in full (rest from reference TRBV19 and TRBJ2-5): DGGITQSPKYLFRKEGQNVTLSCEQNLNHDAMYWYRQDPGQGLRLIYYSQIVNDFQKGDIAEGYSVSREKKESFPLTVTSAQKNPTAFYLCASKEGAGETQYFGPGTRLLVL.

The chain recombines TRBV7-9 with TRBJ2-5; D might be TRBD2 (5 bases). Germline CDR1 SEHNR, CDR2 FQNEAQ (reference sequence). The CDR3 extends over 15 amino acids. V dropped 4 bases and J dropped 5 bases, with 17 bases sitting between them. The CDR3 loop is CASSSRTGSGETQYF. CDR3 DNA sequence: TGTGCCAGCAGCTCTCGGACGGGGAGTGGCGAGACCCAGTACTTC.

In its sample, this clonotype was seen a few times. This chain uses TRBV6-1 with TRBJ2-7, with a tentative D call TRBD1 (6 bases). Deletions cut 6 bases from V and 0 bases from J, with 15 bases between. The CDR3 has 15 amino acids. Germline assignment: CDR1 MNHNS and CDR2 SASEGT. CDR3 coding DNA: TGTGCCAGCAGAAATCTACAGGGCCACTCCTACGAGCAGTACTTC. This codes for CASRNLQGHSYEQYF.

This chain connects TRBV11-2 to TRBJ2-5; D gene ambiguous. The CDR3 covers 13 residues. Germline V gene sequence: CDR1 SGHAT, CDR2 FQNNGV. The V end was cut by 3 bases, the J end by 9 bases, with 14 bases between. CDR3 loop: CASSFVLNGAQYF. The CDR3 region has the DNA TGTGCCAGCAGCTTTGTCCTAAACGGAGCCCAGTACTTC.

The chain employs TRBV7-2 and TRBJ2-1; D may be TRBD2 (5 bases). CDR3 length equals 14 residues. V was cut by 5 bases and J by 5 bases, with 13 bases left in between. CDR1 is SGHTA and CDR2 is FQGNSA in the germline V gene. CDR3 DNA: TGTGCCAGCAGCCTCACTGGACTGAACAATGAGCAGTTCTTC. Protein product: CASSLTGLNNEQFF. Using reference TRBV7-2 and TRBJ2-1 for the parts outside the CDR3, the full variable domain is GAGVSQSPSNKVTEKGKDVELRCDPISGHTALYWYRQSLGQGLEFLIYFQGNSAPDKSGLPSDRFSAERTGGSVSTLTIQRTQQEDSAVYLCASSLTGLNNEQFFGPGTRLTVL.

This clonotype was counted only a few times. The chain links TRBV10-3 to TRBJ2-5; D gene unclear. CDR1 and CDR2 from the germline V gene are ENHRY and SYGVKD. The V end was cut by 0 bases, the J end by 4 bases, with 9 bases between. This CDR3 contains 14 residues. CDR3 nucleotide sequence: TGTGCCATCAGTGAGTCAAGATCCTTAGAGACCCAGTACTTC. Its protein product is CAISESRSLETQYF.

CDR3 region: CASSGGHPSTDTQYF. CDR3 DNA sequence: TGTGCCAGCAGTGGGGGACACCCAAGCACAGATACGCAGTATTTT. The chain is built from TRBV6-2 or TRBV6-3 and TRBJ2-3, with TRBD1 as a possible D gene (6 bases). From germline, CDR1 is MNHEY and CDR2 SVGEGT. Trimming took 5 bases from V and 0 from J, leaving 12 bases between them. This CDR3 spans 15 amino acids.

The chain carries TRBV20-1 and TRBJ2-1; D possibly matches TRBD1 or TRBD2 (5 bases each). The CDR3 has 14 amino acids. CDR1 DFQATT and CDR2 SNEGSKA come from the germline V gene (reference sequence). Trimming left V 4 bases short and J 6 bases short, with 16 bases between. In nucleotides, the CDR3 is TGCAGTGCTAAATCAGGGACGTACCTCAATGAGCAGTTCTTC. Translating it yields CSAKSGTYLNEQFF.

The gene calls are TRBV6-2 or TRBV6-3 and TRBJ2-7, with 10 bases identical to TRBD2. Germline CDR1 and CDR2: MNHEY and SVGEGT. Losses at the gene ends were 0 bases for V and 4 bases for J; bases not matched to a gene: 3. CDR3 size: 15 residues. The CDR3 loop reads CASSYSAGGDYEQYF. The CDR3 nucleotides are TGTGCCAGCAGTTACTCAGCGGGAGGGGATTACGAGCAGTACTTC.